Detailed here is one T cell receptor beta chain. The sample belongs to a study of human T cells and chemical hapten exposure. As for the study in general: DPC at 0.01% went onto the upper back in patch tests, read at 6 days.

Library construction involved attaching unique molecular identifiers to individual cDNA molecules, which allowed quantitative, reproducible TCR counting. Using its own MiXCR run on the RACE reads, TCRdb lists one record per CDR3 protein. The table includes some 380,000 distinct CDR3 sequences, nearly 5% detected once. Sample time point: patch test 1, 2 weeks after DPC sensitization. As to treatment: therapeutic diphenylcyclopropenone sensitization with weekly scalp DPC. CDR3 length: 13 amino acids. V lost 4 bases and J 3 bases, leaving 12 bases between the germline ends. CDR1 GTSNPN and CDR2 SVGIG come from the germline V gene (reference sequence).

The V call is TRBV30, the J call TRBJ1-2; the D is unclear. The clonotype was recovered from a woman aged 50 to 60 with alopecia areata. Some clones in this sample may be carry-over from other donors' samples. The source was whole blood, collected in connection with sensitization to the hapten diphenylcyclopropenone (DPC). The CDR3 loop reads CAWKALTYYGYTF. The CDR3 DNA sequence: TGTGCCTGGAAAGCATTGACCTACTATGGCTACACCTTC.